The 7 T cell receptor beta chains below all came from one sample that was sequenced in a study of cytomegalovirus exposure and HLA in healthy donors. The PCR was carried out with 60 Vbeta primers and 13 Jbeta primers. Sequencing was performed with immunoSEQ multiplex PCR; in TCRdb, only in-frame clones are kept and a portion is missing. Here the sample table reports around 31,000 clones. Sequenced input: PBMCs. The origin of the receptors is a female donor in good health and CMV-seronegative.

The J gene is TRBJ1-5, the V gene TRBV7-8; TRBD1 is a possible D gene (6 bases). This CDR3 has 15 residues. Germline V CDR1 and CDR2: SGHVS, FQNEAQ. The V end lost 8 bases, the J end lost 0 bases, and 14 bases lay between the germline ends. CDR3 DNA sequence: TGTGCCAGCCCGAGGGGGGGGATTAGCAATCAGCCCCAGCATTTT. It encodes CASPRGGISNQPQHF.

The V call is TRBV18, the J call TRBJ1-6; the match to TRBD1 covers 7 bases. J was trimmed by 7 bases and V by 3 bases; bases with no gene match: 6. In germline, CDR1 is KGHSH, CDR2 LQKENI. The CDR3 consists of 15 residues. This chain's CDR3 is CASSPDRAKNSPLHF. The CDR3 DNA is TGTGCCAGCTCACCCGACAGGGCGAAGAATTCACCCCTCCACTTT.

V and J are TRBV28 and TRBJ2-5, with 7 bases lining up with TRBD1. The CDR3 length is 15 residues. Germline CDR1 and CDR2: MDHEN and SYDVKM. V lost 2 bases and J lost 5; bases outside the gene matches: 8. This chain's CDR3 is CASSLPTGIGETQYF. CDR3 sequence (DNA): TGTGCCAGCAGTTTACCGACAGGGATCGGCGAGACCCAGTACTTC.

V and J are TRBV5-1 and TRBJ1-5; D might be TRBD1 (5 bases). CDR3 size: 15 residues. CDR1 is SGHRS, CDR2 YFSETQ, per germline. The V end was cut by 0 bases, the J end by 2 bases, with 9 bases between. CDR3 amino acids: CASSLEPGRNQPQHF. The CDR3 bases are TGCGCCAGCAGCTTGGAGCCAGGGCGCAATCAGCCCCAGCATTTT.

The V and J genes are TRBV23-1 and TRBJ1-4; TRBD1 matches at 9 bases. TRBV23-1 is placed among ORFs of uncertain function. J lost 4 bases, V lost 8 bases, and 11 bases had no gene match. This CDR3 is built from 16 residues. CDR3 sequence reads: CASLLYRGPNNEKLFF. CDR3 bases: TGCGCCAGCCTCCTATACAGGGGGCCTAATAATGAAAAACTGTTTTTT.

The chain uses TRBV6-1 and TRBJ2-1; 11 bases match TRBD2. The CDR3 runs 15 residues. V dropped 6 bases and J dropped 5; count of bases not matched to a gene: 6. Per germline, CDR1 MNHNS and CDR2 SASEGT. CDR3 bases: TGTGCCAGCAGGGAACCTAGCGGGGGGCACAATGAGCAGTTCTTC. This encodes CASREPSGGHNEQFF.

This rearrangement joins TRBV7-9 to TRBJ2-2, with D maybe TRBD2 (6 bases). The CDR3 spans 15 residues. Germline values: CDR1 SEHNR, CDR2 FQNEAQ (reference sequence). Trimming removed 5 bases from V and 3 bases from J, with 13 bases in between. DNA for the CDR3: TGTGCCAGCAGCCATGGGCGGGGATACACCGGGGAGCTGTTTTTT. Protein sequence: CASSHGRGYTGELFF. Complete variable domain (other parts from reference TRBV7-9 and TRBJ2-2): DTGVSQNPRHKITKRGQNVTFRCDPISEHNRLYWYRQTLGQGPEFLTYFQNEAQLEKSRLLSDRFSAERPKGSFSTLEIQRTEQGDSAMYLCASSHGRGYTGELFFGEGSRLTVL.